This T cell receptor beta chain was recovered during a study of early T cells in non-severe SARS-CoV-2 infection. This CDR3 region has 13 residues. V lost 7 bases to trimming and J lost 10 bases; unmatched junction nucleotides: 8. Germline CDR1 MNHNY, CDR2 SVGAGI (reference sequence). Unique molecular identifiers were affixed to single, distinct cDNA molecules. TCRdb used MiXCR to reprocess the 5' RACE reads, holding one entry per CDR3 protein. The profile shows roughly 99,000 distinct CDR3 sequences, roughly 12% of them singletons. This clonotype was counted ten times or more. Its antigen is not identified. The study, taken as a whole, reports: VDJdb matching skewed toward anti-spike CD8 responses, missing private and CD4 specificities.

Sequencing was performed on whole blood, taken at baseline. The V call is TRBV6-6, the J call TRBJ2-4, with 9 bases aligning to TRBD2. The TCR was taken from an adult who was a healthcare worker with PCR-confirmed SARS-CoV-2 infection or an uninfected control (not recorded which). CDR3 nucleotide sequence: TGTGCCAGCACCTCTAGCGGGGTCGGGATTCAGTACTTC. It translates to CASTSSGVGIQYF.